Detailed here is one T cell receptor beta chain. Its antigen is currently unknown. This sample was included in a study of blood T cells in healthy people across ages. Regarding the study as a whole: Across the age range, TCR beta diversity per million T cells fell in a roughly linear way.

Germline lookup yields CDR1 SGHTA and CDR2 FQGNSA. CDR3 length equals 14 residues. V was cut by 3 bases and J by 2 bases, with 11 bases left in between. Then a second PCR, running roughly 7 to 11 cycles, was carried out with a sample-barcoded 5' primer and a J-beta primer mix. Researchers report that a template-switch adaptor with 12 random nucleotides tagged each cDNA molecule. Every sample produced at least 2.5 million CDR3-containing paired-end reads. TCRdb re-called the 5' RACE reads through MiXCR, storing one row per CDR3 protein. The table has around 1,100,000 distinct CDR3 sequences, roughly two fifths seen once.

The clonotype originates from a man between 18 and 35 years old in good health. The V gene is TRBV7-2, the J gene TRBJ2-7; D tentatively fits TRBD1 or TRBD2 (5 bases each). Material: blood. The CDR3 here is CASSFTGTTYEQYF. CDR3 DNA sequence: TGTGCCAGCAGCTTCACCGGGACCACCTACGAGCAGTACTTC.